This passage covers 32 T cell receptor beta chains from one sample sequenced in a study of early T cells in non-severe SARS-CoV-2 infection (dated by TCRdb to 2020 to 2023). The library was obtained by 5' RACE. TCRdb shows the sequencer as NextSeq 500. The public sequencing data were trimmed at Q25 with fastp and processed into clonotypes with MiXCR by TCRdb, which kept only in-frame beta chains. Duplicate CDR3 protein sequences are folded into a single record with the most common DNA and genes. The sample table shows roughly 60,000 distinct CDR3 sequences, and 6.6% are seen once. The top ten hold roughly 5.6% of the sample. Sequencing was performed on whole blood, taken at baseline. The receptors derive from an adult who was a healthcare worker with PCR-confirmed SARS-CoV-2 infection or an uninfected control (not recorded which).

This clonotype occurred a few times. The rearrangement joins TRBV12-3 or TRBV12-4 to TRBJ2-7; D not certain. CDR3 size: 13 residues. Between the trimmed V and J ends, which lost 1 base and 8 bases, there was a span of 12 bases. This CDR3 is CASSLVRETKQYF. For the CDR3, the DNA is TGTGCCAGCAGTTTAGTACGAGAGACAAAGCAGTACTTC.

This clonotype was found a few times. The V gene is TRBV24-1, the J gene TRBJ2-5; D may match TRBD1 or TRBD2 (6 bases each). With 4 bases removed from V and 4 bases from J, the gap between germline ends came to 18 bases. This CDR3 spans 16 amino acids. Germline values: CDR1 KGHDR, CDR2 SFDVKD. The CDR3 DNA follows: TGTGCCACCAGTGAGGCCGGATGGAGGGGGATAGAGACCCAGTACTTC. It codes for CATSEAGWRGIETQYF.

The genes are TRBV18 and TRBJ2-3; D is uncertain. The germline V gene encodes CDR1 KGHSH and CDR2 LQKENI. Deletions cut 3 bases from V and 6 bases from J, with 7 bases between. There are 12 residues in the CDR3. CDR3 DNA: TGTGCCAGCTCACCCGCCCCCGATACGCAGTATTTT. Protein: CASSPAPDTQYF.

This clonotype was counted at least ten times. The chain combines TRBV15 with TRBJ2-3; TRBD2 matches 7 bases. The CDR3 totals 18 residues. Per the germline V gene, CDR1 is LNHNV and CDR2 is YYDKDF (reference sequence). Losses at the gene ends were 3 bases for V and 2 bases for J; bases not matched to a gene: 14. Here the CDR3 DNA reads TGTGCCACCAGCAGCTTCCCGCGGGCTAGCGGAAACACAGATACGCAGTATTTT. Encoded protein: CATSSFPRASGNTDTQYF.

The chain combines TRBV12-3 or TRBV12-4 with TRBJ1-2, with a possible D match to TRBD1 (5 bases). The CDR3 is 13 residues long. The V gene lost 4 bases and the J gene lost 4 bases, with 10 bases spanning the gap. The CDR3, as DNA: TGTGCCAGCAGTTCTGGAAGGGGCTATGGCTACACCTTC. Translation: CASSSGRGYGYTF.

This clonotype was seen ten or more times. The chain couples TRBV5-1 to TRBJ1-3, with unresolved D. The CDR3 consists of 14 residues. Looked up from germline, CDR1 is SGHRS and CDR2 is YFSETQ. The V gene lost 0 bases and the J gene lost 4 bases, with 8 bases spanning the gap. The CDR3 DNA reads as TGCGCCAGCAGCTTGGCTGACGTCGGAAACACCATATATTTT. This translates into CASSLADVGNTIYF.

V is TRBV7-9 and J is TRBJ2-2, with D maybe TRBD2 (5 bases). The germline V gene encodes CDR1 SEHNR and CDR2 FQNEAQ (reference sequence). V shed 4 bases and J shed 6 bases, with 15 bases lying between them. This CDR3 region has 15 residues. CDR3 loop: CASSSVYLGAGELFF. CDR3 nucleotide sequence: TGTGCCAGCAGCTCAGTCTATCTCGGGGCCGGGGAGCTGTTTTTT.

CDR3 DNA sequence: TGTGCCAGCAGCGCAGATACGGAAGAGACCCAGTACTTC. Translating gives CASSADTEETQYF. The V gene is TRBV7-6, the J gene TRBJ2-5; D gene ambiguous. The CDR3 has 13 residues. Germline V CDR1 and CDR2: SGHVS, FNYEAQ. Between the trimmed V and J ends, which lost 5 bases and 3 bases, there was a span of 10 bases.

There are many counts of this clonotype. The V call is TRBV20-1, the J call TRBJ2-7, with D possibly matching TRBD1 (6 bases). The V end lost 2 bases, the J end lost 1 base, and 6 bases lay between the germline ends. Germline-derived CDR1 and CDR2 are DFQATT and SNEGSKA (reference sequence). The CDR3 contains 12 residues. The CDR3 is CSARTGSYEQYF. As DNA, the CDR3 is TGCAGTGCTAGAACAGGGTCCTACGAGCAGTACTTC.

In its sample, this clonotype was seen many times. This chain uses TRBV13 with TRBJ1-2; 7 nucleotides match TRBD1. Unmatched junction bases numbered 6, after V lost 3 bases and J lost 5 bases. The CDR3 runs 14 residues. The germline V gene encodes CDR1 PRHDT and CDR2 FYEKMQ (reference sequence). CDR3 protein: CASSLDRLGYGYTF. The CDR3 nucleotides read TGTGCCAGCAGCTTGGACAGGCTTGGATATGGCTACACCTTC.

In its sample, this clonotype was seen many times. The V gene is TRBV7-9, the J gene TRBJ2-2, with D possibly matching TRBD1 (5 bases). The CDR3 is made up of 15 amino acids. Germline V CDR1 and CDR2: SEHNR, FQNEAQ (reference sequence). V was pared by 5 bases and J by 1 base, with 11 bases between. The CDR3: CASSLGQGNTGELFF. The CDR3, as DNA: TGTGCCAGCAGCCTAGGGCAGGGGAACACCGGGGAGCTGTTTTTT.

There are many counts of this clonotype. The chain combines TRBV30 with TRBJ2-5, with TRBD1 matching over 9 bases. J gave up 4 bases and V 6 bases, and 6 bases lay outside the gene matches. This CDR3 comprises 13 residues. Germline V gene data show CDR1 as GTSNPN and CDR2 as SVGIG (reference sequence). The chain's CDR3 is CACGTGLRETQYF. In nucleotides, the CDR3 is TGTGCCTGCGGGACAGGGCTTCGAGAGACCCAGTACTTC.

This clonotype was recorded at least ten times. The CDR3 DNA sequence: TGCAGCGTTGATTGGGGGGGCTACGAGCAGTACTTC. It yields the protein CSVDWGGYEQYF. The chain carries TRBV29-1 and TRBJ2-7, with TRBD2 matching over 7 bases. Looked up from germline, CDR1 is SQVTM and CDR2 is ANQGSEA. CDR3 length: 12 amino acids. V gave up 3 bases and J gave up 3 bases; unmatched junction bases: 2.

This clonotype came up many times. V is TRBV4-2 and J is TRBJ1-1; D is possibly TRBD1 (6 bases). Germline lookup yields CDR1 LGHNA and CDR2 YNFKEQ. V was pared by 1 base and J by 4 bases, with 10 bases between. The CDR3 contains 14 residues. The CDR3 DNA sequence: TGTGCCAGCAGCCAAGCACAGGGAGGCACTGAAGCTTTCTTT. Amino acid sequence: CASSQAQGGTEAFF.

V and J are TRBV29-1 and TRBJ2-5; D remains ambiguous. The CDR3 is made up of 12 amino acids. Germline V gives CDR1 SQVTM, CDR2 ANQGSEA. V dropped 5 bases and J dropped 1 base, with 8 bases sitting between them. The CDR3 sequence: CSVTGFQETQYF. CDR3 DNA sequence: TGCAGCGTTACCGGGTTCCAAGAGACCCAGTACTTC.

This clonotype was seen ten or more times. CDR3 region: CASSQSPGMQYF. The CDR3 region has the DNA TGTGCCAGCAGCCAGAGTCCAGGGATGCAGTACTTC. The gene calls are TRBV7-2 and TRBJ2-7, with a tentative D call TRBD1 (5 bases). Per the germline V gene, CDR1 is SGHTA and CDR2 is FQGNSA. The V and J ends lost 5 bases and 9 bases respectively, with 14 bases between them. The CDR3 contains 12 residues.

A few counts support this clonotype. The chain joins TRBV29-1 to TRBJ1-1; the D gene is possibly TRBD1 (5 bases). CDR3 length equals 14 residues. CDR1 SQVTM and CDR2 ANQGSEA come from the germline V gene. V gave up 7 bases and J gave up 2 bases, with 17 bases separating them. CDR3 amino acids: CSGVGRASNTEAFF. The CDR3, as DNA: TGCAGCGGGGTAGGCAGGGCTTCAAACACTGAAGCTTTCTTT.

This clonotype was observed at least ten times. The chain recombines TRBV12-3 or TRBV12-4 with TRBJ2-2, with 11 bases aligning to TRBD1. V trimming: 5 bases; J trimming: 9 bases; junction bases outside the gene matches: 11. This CDR3 has 16 residues. CDR3 sequence: CASSVGGQGAPRELFF. In DNA form, the CDR3 reads TGTGCCAGCAGTGTGGGAGGACAGGGGGCGCCCCGGGAGCTGTTTTTT.

The chain is built from TRBV11-2 and TRBJ2-5; TRBD2 aligns across 7 bases. Germline V lookup: CDR1 SGHAT, CDR2 FQNNGV. J was trimmed by 2 bases and V by 2 bases; bases with no gene match: 8. The length of the CDR3 is 16 residues. CDR3 DNA sequence: TGTGCCAGCAGCTTAAGGAGCGGGGTCATACAAGAGACCCAGTACTTC. This codes for CASSLRSGVIQETQYF.

This clonotype was picked up many times. The V call is TRBV7-2, the J call TRBJ1-6; D may be TRBD1 (6 bases). Between the trimmed V and J ends, which lost 1 base and 9 bases, there was a span of 13 bases. The CDR3 sequence is 15 residues long. The germline V gene encodes CDR1 SGHTA and CDR2 FQGNSA. The CDR3 DNA follows: TGTGCCAGCAGCTTAGTCCAGGGGAGGAGTTCACCCCTCCACTTT. Protein: CASSLVQGRSSPLHF.

This clonotype was seen only a few times. The chain joins TRBV7-2 to TRBJ2-1; 8 nucleotides agree with TRBD2. J lost 6 bases, V lost 2 bases, and 9 bases had no gene match. Germline V gives CDR1 SGHTA, CDR2 FQGNSA. The length of the CDR3 is 16 residues. The CDR3 loop reads CASSLTLRTSSNEQFF. The CDR3 bases are TGTGCCAGCAGCTTAACCCTCCGGACTAGCTCCAATGAGCAGTTCTTC.

This clonotype was seen a handful of times. The V gene is TRBV29-1, the J gene TRBJ1-1; D call uncertain. The CDR3 is 12 residues long. V was trimmed by 4 bases and J by 0 bases, leaving 6 bases between them. Per the germline V gene, CDR1 is SQVTM and CDR2 is ANQGSEA. CDR3 in amino acids: CSVAAMNTEAFF. The CDR3 nucleotides read TGCAGCGTTGCAGCCATGAACACTGAAGCTTTCTTT.

CDR3 DNA sequence: TGCGCCAGCAGCCTTACGGGGCCCACAGATACGCAGTATTTT. Protein: CASSLTGPTDTQYF. The V and J genes are TRBV5-1 and TRBJ2-3; D may be TRBD1 or TRBD2 (5 bases each). There are 14 residues in the CDR3. Germline CDR1 and CDR2: SGHRS and YFSETQ. The V end was cut by 4 bases, the J end by 2 bases, with 11 bases between.

This clonotype appeared a few times. The rearrangement joins TRBV7-2 to TRBJ2-3; TRBD2 matches at 15 bases. The CDR3 has 16 amino acids. Looked up from germline, CDR1 is SGHTA and CDR2 is FQGNSA. The junction had 4 bases not matched to a gene; V was cut back by 5 bases and J by 4 bases. The CDR3 spells CASSPWTSGGADTQYF. In nucleotides, the CDR3 is TGTGCCAGCAGCCCATGGACTAGCGGGGGGGCAGATACGCAGTATTTT.

This clonotype appeared many times. V gene TRBV20-1 combines with J gene TRBJ2-3, with 8 bases lining up with TRBD2. In germline, CDR1 is DFQATT, CDR2 SNEGSKA (reference sequence). V gave up 0 bases and J gave up 0 bases; unmatched junction bases: 2. There are 15 residues in the CDR3. CDR3 in amino acids: CSAREAGGSTDTQYF. In DNA, the CDR3 is TGCAGTGCTAGAGAGGCGGGGGGTAGCACAGATACGCAGTATTTT.

In its sample, this clonotype was seen many times. DNA for the CDR3: TGTGCCAGCTCACCAGGACAGGGAAATCAGCCCCAGCATTTT. Translating gives CASSPGQGNQPQHF. The V and J genes are TRBV18 and TRBJ1-5; the match to TRBD1 covers 8 bases. V lost 2 bases to trimming and J lost 4 bases; unmatched junction nucleotides: 1. The CDR3 runs to 14 residues. Germline V gene sequence: CDR1 KGHSH, CDR2 LQKENI.

This clonotype was recorded many times. The chain combines TRBV7-6 with TRBJ1-2; 10 nucleotides line up with TRBD1. The germline V gene has CDR1 SGHVS and CDR2 FNYEAQ. The J segment lost 2 bases and the V segment lost 5 bases, leaving 5 bases of the junction unmatched. The CDR3 has 15 residues. CDR3 in amino acids: CASSLTGQGNYGYTF. For the CDR3, the DNA is TGTGCCAGCAGCCTCACGGGACAGGGGAACTATGGCTACACCTTC.

This clonotype was seen more than once but under ten times. The V call is TRBV10-3, the J call TRBJ2-7; 9 bases map to TRBD1. Per the germline V gene, CDR1 is ENHRY and CDR2 is SYGVKD. V shed 6 bases, J shed 4 bases, and the junction held 4 bases outside the gene matches. The CDR3 is made up of 13 amino acids. The CDR3: CAIRGQGGYEQYF. For the CDR3, the DNA is TGTGCCATCAGGGGACAGGGCGGGTACGAGCAGTACTTC.

The sample holds many counts of this clonotype. The genes are TRBV7-2 and TRBJ1-2, with D perhaps matching TRBD1 (5 bases). V lost 1 base, J lost 8 bases, and 14 bases lay in between. The germline V gene encodes CDR1 SGHTA and CDR2 FQGNSA. This CDR3 comprises 14 residues. CDR3 residues: CASSLVNQGKGYTF. DNA for the CDR3: TGTGCCAGCAGCTTAGTCAATCAGGGAAAGGGCTACACCTTC.

There are a few counts of this clonotype. The chain couples TRBV10-3 to TRBJ2-7; 7 nucleotides align to TRBD2. J lost 4 bases, V lost 3 bases, and 6 bases had no gene match. The CDR3 contains 14 residues. Looked up from germline, CDR1 is ENHRY and CDR2 is SYGVKD. The CDR3 region has the DNA TGTGCCATCAGTGATCAGCCGGGGGGATACGAGCAGTACTTC. This codes for CAISDQPGGYEQYF.

This clonotype was detected many times. The CDR3 loop reads CASSASTSRDPNPINYGYTF. CDR3 sequence (DNA): TGTGCCAGCAGCGCCTCCACGTCGAGGGACCCCAACCCGATAAACTATGGCTACACCTTC. This rearrangement joins TRBV7-9 to TRBJ1-2; D might be TRBD1 (5 bases). CDR1 and CDR2 from the germline V gene are SEHNR and FQNEAQ (reference sequence). CDR3 length equals 20 residues. The V gene lost 5 bases and the J gene lost 2 bases, with 30 bases spanning the gap.

This clonotype was picked up many times. The V gene is TRBV6-6, the J gene TRBJ2-2; D perhaps matches TRBD1 (6 bases). This CDR3 has 15 residues. CDR1 and CDR2 from the germline V gene are MNHNY and SVGAGI (reference sequence). V shed 3 bases and J shed 7 bases, with 15 bases lying between them. Here the CDR3 reads CASSYTGSRGGELFF. As DNA, the CDR3 is TGTGCCAGCAGTTATACAGGGTCTCGAGGCGGGGAGCTGTTTTTT.